These T cell receptor beta chains were read from a single sample in a study of identical twins. TCRdb called the 5' RACE reads again in MiXCR, with one record for every CDR3 protein. Among roughly 630,000 distinct CDR3 sequences listed, 7.1% were seen once. These data also formed part of another study, on yellow fever vaccine responses in identical twins.

Sample: PBMCs. Receptors were obtained from a woman younger than 30 in good health. The CDR3 runs from the conserved cysteine through the conserved F or W. The order of the fields is clone size, J gene, D gene, V gene, CDR3 protein, CDR3 DNA. A D gene is named only where the DNA matches it firmly. For some rows the clone size is stated as once, few or many, or as a class when expanded; others skip it.

many | TRBJ1-1 | NA | TRBV20-1 | CSAATIRGNTEAFF | TGCAGTGCTGCAACTATCAGGGGGAACACTGAAGCTTTCTTT
NA | TRBJ2-3 | TRBD1 | TRBV7-2 | CASSSPPNQQGRDTQYF | TGTGCCAGCAGCTCCCCGCCCAACCAACAGGGGCGGGATACGCAGTATTTT
many | TRBJ1-4 | NA | TRBV5-1 | CASSLASGEKLFF | TGCGCCAGCAGCTTGGCCTCCGGGGAAAAACTGTTTTTT
few | TRBJ2-7 | NA | TRBV3-1 | CASSGTGEQYF | TGTGCCAGCAGCGGGACGGGAGAGCAGTACTTC
few | TRBJ1-1 | NA | TRBV5-1 | CASSPLGRGTEAFF | TGCGCCAGCAGCCCCCTCGGACGGGGCACTGAAGCTTTCTTT
NA | TRBJ2-5 | NA | TRBV20-1 | CSASSWGGIETQYF | TGCAGTGCTAGTTCGTGGGGGGGCATAGAGACCCAGTACTTC
few | TRBJ1-4 | NA | TRBV7-6 | CASSLRSTGHEKLFF | TGTGCCAGCAGCTTACGGTCAACAGGCCATGAAAAACTGTTTTTT
many | TRBJ1-2 | NA | TRBV29-1 | CSVEDLDGKNYGYTF | TGCAGCGTTGAAGATCTGGACGGCAAGAACTATGGCTACACCTTC
many | TRBJ2-1 | TRBD2 | TRBV20-1 | CSAIGTSGSYEQFF | TGCAGTGCTATAGGGACTAGCGGGAGTTATGAGCAGTTCTTC
few | TRBJ1-5 | TRBD1 | TRBV6-5 | CASSYSGGGYQPQHF | TGTGCCAGCAGTTACTCGGGAGGGGGCTATCAGCCCCAGCATTTT
NA | TRBJ2-5 | NA | TRBV4-1 | CASSQILNQETQYF | TGCGCCAGCAGCCAAATACTAAACCAAGAGACCCAGTACTTC
few | TRBJ2-5 | TRBD2 | TRBV9 | CASSAWGLAETQYF | TGTGCCAGCAGCGCTTGGGGACTAGCAGAGACCCAGTACTTC
many | TRBJ1-1 | NA | TRBV27 | CASRGHRDFAEAFF | TGTGCCAGCAGGGGGCACAGGGATTTCGCTGAAGCTTTCTTT
many | TRBJ1-3 | NA | TRBV18 | CASSPSGSGNTIYF | TGTGCCAGCTCACCATCGGGCTCTGGAAACACCATATATTTT
NA | TRBJ2-1 | TRBD2 | TRBV2 | CTICLFAGGPKGWDEQFF | TGTACCATCTGTTTATTTGCGGGGGGGCCGAAGGGGTGGGATGAGCAGTTCTTC
many | TRBJ2-1 | TRBD2 | TRBV5-1 | CASSLEPGLAGYNEQFF | TGCGCCAGCAGCTTGGAACCGGGACTAGCGGGATACAATGAGCAGTTCTTC
few | TRBJ2-4 | TRBD2 | TRBV3-1 | CASSQESLAGHKNIQYF | TGTGCCAGCAGCCAAGAGTCCCTAGCGGGTCACAAAAACATTCAGTACTTC
few | TRBJ2-2 | TRBD2 | TRBV7-9 | CASSMTSGAGELFF | TGTGCCAGCAGCATGACTAGCGGGGCCGGGGAGCTGTTTTTT
few | TRBJ2-2 | NA | TRBV5-1 | CASSQLYTGELFF | TGCGCCAGCTCCCAACTTTACACCGGGGAGCTGTTTTTT
NA | TRBJ2-1 | TRBD2 | TRBV5-5 | CASSFATGGPTYNEQFF | TGTGCCAGCAGCTTTGCAACGGGAGGGCCGACTTACAATGAGCAGTTCTTC
NA | TRBJ2-5 | NA | TRBV27 | CASSLGGARGETQYF | TGTGCCAGCAGTTTAGGTGGTGCAAGGGGCGAGACCCAGTACTTC
many | TRBJ2-1 | TRBD2 | TRBV29-1 | CSVWGTSGIDEQFF | TGCAGCGTTTGGGGGACTAGCGGGATCGATGAGCAGTTCTTC
few | TRBJ1-4 | TRBD1 | TRBV2 | CASSALGTGVSNEKLFF | TGTGCCAGCAGTGCCCTCGGGACAGGGGTTTCTAATGAAAAACTGTTTTTT
many | TRBJ2-1 | TRBD2 | TRBV4-1 | CASSQEGTGLAGGSSYNEQFF | TGCGCCAGCAGCCAAGAAGGAACAGGACTAGCGGGGGGGAGCTCCTACAATGAGCAGTTCTTC
NA | TRBJ2-5 | NA | TRBV20-1 | CSASNQETQYF | TGCAGTGCTAGTAACCAAGAGACCCAGTACTTC
many | TRBJ1-1 | NA | TRBV2 | CASSPRGTLLLNTEAFF | TGTGCCAGCAGTCCTAGGGGGACCCTACTCCTGAACACTGAAGCTTTCTTT
many | TRBJ2-7 | NA | TRBV7-8 | CASSPWDEQYF | TGTGCCAGCAGCCCGTGGGACGAGCAGTACTTC
NA | TRBJ2-7 | TRBD2 | TRBV20-1 | CSARDSGLAGVTYEQYF | TGCAGTGCTAGAGATTCGGGGCTAGCGGGAGTGACCTACGAGCAGTACTTC
NA | TRBJ2-2 | NA | TRBV13 | CASSSSAGGTSRYTGELFF | TGTGCCAGCAGCTCATCAGCAGGTGGAACTAGCCGTTACACCGGGGAGCTGTTTTTT
NA | TRBJ2-7 | NA | TRBV4-2 | CASSPGLGPTNPYEQYF | TGTGCCAGCAGCCCAGGGTTAGGCCCCACGAACCCCTACGAGCAGTACTTC
few | TRBJ2-5 | TRBD1 | TRBV7-2 | CASSLGGQDPQETQYF | TGTGCCAGCAGCTTAGGGGGACAGGATCCCCAAGAGACCCAGTACTTC
many | TRBJ2-7 | TRBD2 | TRBV28 | CASGQSGTSGPFSSEQYF | TGTGCCAGCGGTCAATCCGGGACTAGCGGGCCTTTCTCGTCCGAGCAGTACTTC
few | TRBJ2-2 | NA | TRBV7-2 | CASSLVHRAGELFF | TGTGCCAGCAGCCTAGTACATCGGGCCGGGGAGCTGTTTTTT
NA | TRBJ2-1 | TRBD2 | TRBV7-2 | CASSPRRAGETYNEQFF | TGTGCCAGCAGCCCTCGAAGAGCGGGAGAAACCTACAATGAGCAGTTCTTC
few | TRBJ2-3 | TRBD2 | TRBV10-3 | CAISESILAGGYTDTQYF | TGTGCCATCAGTGAGTCGATCTTGGCGGGGGGCTACACAGATACGCAGTATTTT
many | TRBJ2-3 | NA | TRBV5-1 | CASSTRTPDTQYF | TGCGCCAGCAGCACCCGGACACCCGATACGCAGTATTTT
NA | TRBJ1-5 | NA | TRBV23-1 | CASSHKNRVFQPQHF | TGCGCCAGCAGTCACAAGAACAGGGTTTTCCAGCCCCAGCATTTT
NA | TRBJ2-3 | TRBD2 | TRBV5-1 | CASSPRGLAGTTDTQYF | TGCGCCAGCAGCCCCCGGGGACTAGCGGGGACCACAGATACGCAGTATTTT
NA | TRBJ2-1 | TRBD2 | TRBV11-3 | CASSLALAGPQYNEQFF | TGTGCCAGCAGCTTAGCCCTAGCGGGCCCTCAATACAATGAGCAGTTCTTC
NA | TRBJ1-1 | NA | TRBV20-1 | CSARDSRRMNTEAFF | TGCAGTGCTAGAGACAGTAGGAGGATGAACACTGAAGCTTTCTTT
NA | TRBJ2-5 | TRBD2 | TRBV5-1 | CASSFRLAGTTETQYF | TGCGCCAGCAGCTTCCGACTAGCGGGTACCACGGAGACCCAGTACTTC
many | TRBJ2-3 | NA | TRBV7-3 | CASSPLGFGDTQYF | TGTGCCAGCAGCCCACTCGGGTTCGGGGATACGCAGTATTTT
many | TRBJ2-7 | NA | TRBV18 | CASSPTRVQDIHEQYF | TGTGCCAGCTCACCAACTAGGGTACAGGACATCCACGAGCAGTACTTC
many | TRBJ2-2 | NA | TRBV5-1 | CASSPKDTGHGELFF | TGCGCCAGCAGCCCCAAAGATACAGGGCACGGGGAGCTGTTTTTT
many | TRBJ2-2 | NA | TRBV19 | CASSIYRSPNTGELFF | TGTGCCAGTAGTATATATCGCAGCCCGAACACCGGGGAGCTGTTTTTT
many | TRBJ2-1 | TRBD2 | TRBV18 | CASSPLGGSSYNEQFF | TGTGCCAGCTCACCACTCGGCGGGAGCTCCTACAATGAGCAGTTCTTC
NA | TRBJ2-5 | NA | TRBV15 | CATSTGDGTPERETQYF | TGTGCCACCAGCACGGGAGACGGCACCCCGGAGAGGGAGACCCAGTACTTC
many | TRBJ2-1 | NA | TRBV7-9 | CATRGSYNEQFF | TGTGCCACTCGGGGTTCCTACAATGAGCAGTTCTTC
few | TRBJ2-5 | TRBD1 | TRBV12-3/TRBV12-4 | CASSRDRAQETQYF | TGTGCCAGCAGTCGGGACAGGGCTCAAGAGACCCAGTACTTC
few | TRBJ2-5 | TRBD1 | TRBV20-1 | CSARPGQGFKETQYF | TGCAGTGCTAGACCGGGACAGGGTTTTAAAGAGACCCAGTACTTC
NA | TRBJ2-1 | NA | TRBV7-2 | CASSFTDGEQFF | TGTGCCAGCAGCTTTACCGATGGTGAGCAGTTCTTC
many | TRBJ1-1 | NA | TRBV27 | CAIIGSGEGFLNTEAFF | TGTGCCATTATAGGCTCGGGGGAGGGGTTTTTGAACACTGAAGCTTTCTTT
NA | TRBJ2-1 | NA | TRBV7-7 | CASSLEPVRVHEQFF | TGTGCCAGCAGCTTAGAACCAGTAAGGGTGCATGAGCAGTTCTTC
many | TRBJ1-2 | NA | TRBV20-1 | CSARRGEYGYTF | TGCAGTGCTAGACGGGGAGAGTATGGCTACACCTTC
NA | TRBJ1-6 | TRBD1 | TRBV7-9 | CASRPPTGADSPLHF | TGTGCCAGCAGGCCCCCGACAGGGGCGGATTCACCCCTCCACTTT
few | TRBJ2-3 | NA | TRBV2 | CARGGDRTDTQYF | TGTGCCAGAGGTGGGGACCGCACAGATACGCAGTATTTT
NA | TRBJ2-3 | NA | TRBV3-1 | CASSQEQRLSTDTQYF | TGTGCCAGCAGCCAAGAACAGCGCCTAAGCACAGATACGCAGTATTTT
NA | TRBJ2-1 | TRBD2 | TRBV2 | CASSVSGVYNEQFF | TGTGCCAGCAGTGTGAGCGGGGTTTACAATGAGCAGTTCTTC
many | TRBJ2-2 | TRBD1 | TRBV28 | CASSSQGQGNTGELFF | TGTGCCAGCAGTTCCCAAGGACAGGGGAACACCGGGGAGCTGTTTTTT
few | TRBJ2-5 | TRBD2 | TRBV29-1 | CSVESVGTTFTQETQYF | TGCAGCGTTGAGTCGGTCGGGACTACCTTCACACAAGAGACCCAGTACTTC